The T cell receptor (beta chain) under discussion was sequenced for a study of post-analysis software for immune sequencing data. About the study: Secondary progressive, relapsing-remitting and progressive-relapsing multiple sclerosis were among the included disease courses. Broader study findings: Patients had higher frequencies than controls of roughly five TRBV segments, including TRBV5-6, TRBV5-1 and TRBV20-1. Normalized Chao1 diversity was significantly lower in multiple sclerosis patients than in controls. Under F measure analysis, samples from one preparation batch co-clustered strongly.

This clonotype was counted a few times. Its target is unknown. The CDR3 is made up of 12 amino acids. The ends were cut back, 3 bases at V and 11 bases at J, with 13 bases in the middle. Built from TCR beta cDNA, the libraries had unique molecular identifiers in them. TCRdb called the PCR reads again in MiXCR, with one record for every CDR3 protein. The table includes 380,000 or so distinct CDR3 sequences, roughly 36% detected once. Sample: blood. The clonotype was recovered from a girl aged 10-17 years with multiple sclerosis. V and J are TRBV12-3 or TRBV12-4 and TRBJ2-5; D possibly corresponds to TRBD2 (5 bases). CDR3 in amino acids: CASSFVGASQYF. Here the CDR3 DNA reads TGTGCCAGCAGTTTTGTGGGAGCGTCGCAGTACTTC.